These T cell receptor beta chains were read from a single sample in a study of T cell changes during pregnancy in multiple sclerosis. Sequencing used immunoSEQ multiplex PCR; TCRdb keeps in-frame clones, though not all of them. The table shows around 37,000 clones, with about nine tenths occurring only once. The source material was CD8+ T cells from peripheral blood mononuclear cells, sampled before pregnancy. The source is a female donor with multiple sclerosis, enrolled in a pregnancy study. Both conserved end residues are part of each CDR3. Not all rows give a size; the values are once, few, many and, for expanded clones, a class.

V gene	clone size	J gene	CDR3 protein
TRBV5-1	.	TRBJ2-3	CASSPGLAGGGSTDTQYF
TRBV9	once	TRBJ2-5	CASSPKDRSRTQYF
TRBV19	.	TRBJ2-1	CASSIGIAGEQFF
TRBV4-2	.	TRBJ1-1	CASSQGPEITEAFF
TRBV19	.	TRBJ2-1	CASNQGIDEQFF
TRBV30	.	TRBJ1-1	CAWYDPGQGNTEAFF
TRBV4-1	.	TRBJ2-7	CASSQDWGPYEQYF
TRBV7-8	.	TRBJ2-7	CASSPWTGAYEQYF
TRBV7-9	once	TRBJ1-1	CASSTGILNTEAFF
TRBV9	.	TRBJ2-3	CASSVVGTEAADTQYF
TRBV9	.	TRBJ2-2	CASSVSGPNTGELFF
TRBV6-1	once	TRBJ2-1	CASEPLEDNEQFF
TRBV27	.	TRBJ2-3	CASSLRTGSSTDTQYF
TRBV27	.	TRBJ2-7	CASSLGGAAYEQYF
TRBV6-5	.	TRBJ2-7	CASSYSWDSAYEQYF
TRBV4-1	once	TRBJ2-7	CASSQGPDRASYEQYF
TRBV6-1	.	TRBJ2-2	CASSEVRGTGELFF
TRBV7-2	.	TRBJ1-2	CASSARRGLGYTF
TRBV28	.	TRBJ2-2	CASSFPRGKGELFF
TRBV7-9	.	TRBJ2-1	CASSLVIHEQFF
TRBV11-2	.	TRBJ2-5	CASSSTYRETETQYF
TRBV7-9	.	TRBJ2-1	CASSSTSGPSYNEQFF
TRBV29-1	.	TRBJ2-7	CSVPGGPNYEQYF
TRBV7-8	.	TRBJ1-5	CASRVGQGNQPQHF
TRBV10-3	medium-sized	TRBJ2-1	CAISPGTSEIFNYNEQFF
TRBV7-2	few	TRBJ2-7	CASSLGGTSGPYEQYF
TRBV9	.	TRBJ2-3	CASSGGLSSTDTQYF
TRBV30	once	TRBJ1-1	CAWSVGGAGEAFF
TRBV9	.	TRBJ2-1	CASSVFPQAPGLDEQFF
TRBV2	.	TRBJ2-3	CASTGPSREGVSRRTDTQYF
TRBV27	.	TRBJ2-1	CASSLKGANEQFF
TRBV5-1	.	TRBJ2-7	CASSLEVRRDYEQYF
TRBV6-5	.	TRBJ2-2	CASSYSGLRRTGELFF
TRBV5-1	.	TRBJ2-7	CASSLGLAGGNYEQYF
TRBV5-1	.	TRBJ2-3	CASSLVIPLAGNTDTQYF
TRBV6-1	.	TRBJ2-7	CASNTYEQYF
TRBV15	few	TRBJ2-1	CATSTTGTSGGASLEQFF
TRBV6-1	.	TRBJ2-7	CASSELVLGTGLYEQYF
TRBV9	.	TRBJ2-1	CASSVRSSEVDNEQFF
TRBV19	.	TRBJ2-1	CATGAGEQFF
TRBV2	few	TRBJ1-1	CASNGGTEAFF
TRBV9	.	TRBJ2-1	CASSVDASGSVTEFF
TRBV6-5	.	TRBJ1-2	CASSLTRNYGYTF
TRBV7-6	.	TRBJ2-1	CASSALGNEQFF
TRBV5-5	.	TRBJ2-5	CASSLRGPYYQETQYF
TRBV4-1	.	TRBJ2-4	CASSQDQIGAKNIQYF
TRBV2	once	TRBJ1-3	CASSEGRSSGNTIYF
TRBV7-9	.	TRBJ1-2	CASSSPRQGLGYTF
TRBV7-9	.	TRBJ2-7	CASSRPGTGGEQYF
TRBV15	.	TRBJ2-3	CATSMGTSGMKDTQYF
TRBV18	.	TRBJ2-7	CASSPGRGIYEQYF
TRBV4-2	.	TRBJ2-7	CASSPTSGGGEQYF
TRBV27	.	TRBJ2-7	CASSPLSTYEQYF
TRBV5-6	once	TRBJ1-1	CASSLDRLNTEAFF
TRBV4-2	.	TRBJ2-7	CASSQRGQGLLDEQYF
TRBV10-1	.	TRBJ2-1	CASSGGLAGVYNEQFF
TRBV30	.	TRBJ2-3	CASTGRGSTVDTQYF
TRBV4-1	.	TRBJ2-7	CASSLTPRDSYEQYF
TRBV27	.	TRBJ2-1	CASSLSGTNHYYNEQFF